This T cell receptor beta chain originates from a study of blood T cell repertoires in COVID-19. Some clones are missing from TCRdb's copy, which holds only in-frame ones; the method was immunoSEQ multiplex PCR. The sample contains fewer than 150,000 clones, about 85% of which appear only once. In germline, CDR1 is ENHRY, CDR2 SYGVKD. J gave up 2 bases and V 3 bases, and 1 base lay outside the gene matches. The CDR3 spans 15 residues. The chain employs TRBV10-3 and TRBJ2-1; 10 nucleotides match TRBD2. The receptor comes from a human donor in a cohort sampled during active COVID-19. The material sequenced was peripheral blood. The CDR3 coding sequence is TGTGCCATCAGTGAACTAGCGGGAACCTACAATGAGCAGTTCTTC. It specifies CAISELAGTYNEQFF.